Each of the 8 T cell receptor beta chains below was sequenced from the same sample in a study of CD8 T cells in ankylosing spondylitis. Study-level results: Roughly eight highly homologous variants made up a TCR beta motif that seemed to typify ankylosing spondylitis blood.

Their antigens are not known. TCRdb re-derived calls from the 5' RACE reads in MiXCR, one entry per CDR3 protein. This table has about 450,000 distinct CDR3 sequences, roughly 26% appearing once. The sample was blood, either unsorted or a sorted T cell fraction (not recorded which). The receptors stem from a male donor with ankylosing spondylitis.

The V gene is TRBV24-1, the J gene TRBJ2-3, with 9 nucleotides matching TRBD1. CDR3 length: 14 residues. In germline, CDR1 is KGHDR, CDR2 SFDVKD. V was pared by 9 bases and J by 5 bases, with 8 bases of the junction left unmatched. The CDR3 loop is CATQGQGRGDTQYF. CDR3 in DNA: TGTGCCACCCAAGGACAGGGGCGTGGAGATACGCAGTATTTT.

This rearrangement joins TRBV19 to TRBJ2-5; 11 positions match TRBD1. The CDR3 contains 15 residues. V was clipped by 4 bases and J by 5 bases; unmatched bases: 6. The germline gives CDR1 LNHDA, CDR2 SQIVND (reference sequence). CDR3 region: CASSTRTGGWETQYF. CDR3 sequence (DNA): TGTGCCAGTAGTACCCGGACAGGGGGCTGGGAGACCCAGTACTTC.

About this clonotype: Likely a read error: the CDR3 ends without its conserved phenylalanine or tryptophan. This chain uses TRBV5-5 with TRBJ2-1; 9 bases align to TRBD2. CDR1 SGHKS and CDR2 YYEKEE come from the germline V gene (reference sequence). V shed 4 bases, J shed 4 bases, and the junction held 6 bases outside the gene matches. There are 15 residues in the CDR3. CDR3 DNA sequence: TGTGCCAGCAGCAATAGCGGGGGAGGGTACAATGAGCAGTTCTAC. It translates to CASSNSGGGYNEQFY.

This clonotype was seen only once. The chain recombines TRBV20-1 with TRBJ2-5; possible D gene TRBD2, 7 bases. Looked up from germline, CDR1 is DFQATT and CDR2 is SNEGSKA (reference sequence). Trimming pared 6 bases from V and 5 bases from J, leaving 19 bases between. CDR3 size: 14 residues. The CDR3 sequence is CSASKTGGWETQYF. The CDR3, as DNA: TGCAGTGCCTCCAAAACGGGGGGCTGGGAGACCCAGTACTTC.

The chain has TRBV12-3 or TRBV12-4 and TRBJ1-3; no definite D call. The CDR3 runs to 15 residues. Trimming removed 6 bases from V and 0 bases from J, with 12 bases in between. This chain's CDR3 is CASRNDGRSGNTIYF. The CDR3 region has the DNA TGTGCCAGCAGAAACGACGGACGCTCTGGAAACACCATATATTTT.

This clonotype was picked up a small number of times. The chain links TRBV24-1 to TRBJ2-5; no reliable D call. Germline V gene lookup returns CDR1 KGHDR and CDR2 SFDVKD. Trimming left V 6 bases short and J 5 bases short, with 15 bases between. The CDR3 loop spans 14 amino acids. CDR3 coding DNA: TGTGCCACCAGTACCGGTACACCTCCCGAGACCCAGTACTTC. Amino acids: CATSTGTPPETQYF.

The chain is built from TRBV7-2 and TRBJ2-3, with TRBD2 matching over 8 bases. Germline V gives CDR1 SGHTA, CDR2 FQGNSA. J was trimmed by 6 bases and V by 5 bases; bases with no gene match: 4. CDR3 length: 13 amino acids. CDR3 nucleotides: TGTGCCAGCAGCAGGGGACTAGGGGATACGCAGTATTTT. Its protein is CASSRGLGDTQYF.

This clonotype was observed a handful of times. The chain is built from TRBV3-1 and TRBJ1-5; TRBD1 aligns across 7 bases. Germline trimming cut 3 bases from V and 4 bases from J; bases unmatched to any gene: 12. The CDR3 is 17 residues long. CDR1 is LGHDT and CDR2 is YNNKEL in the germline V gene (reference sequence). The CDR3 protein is CASSHGTARGINQPQHF. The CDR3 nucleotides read TGTGCCAGCAGCCACGGGACAGCCCGGGGCATTAATCAGCCCCAGCATTTT.